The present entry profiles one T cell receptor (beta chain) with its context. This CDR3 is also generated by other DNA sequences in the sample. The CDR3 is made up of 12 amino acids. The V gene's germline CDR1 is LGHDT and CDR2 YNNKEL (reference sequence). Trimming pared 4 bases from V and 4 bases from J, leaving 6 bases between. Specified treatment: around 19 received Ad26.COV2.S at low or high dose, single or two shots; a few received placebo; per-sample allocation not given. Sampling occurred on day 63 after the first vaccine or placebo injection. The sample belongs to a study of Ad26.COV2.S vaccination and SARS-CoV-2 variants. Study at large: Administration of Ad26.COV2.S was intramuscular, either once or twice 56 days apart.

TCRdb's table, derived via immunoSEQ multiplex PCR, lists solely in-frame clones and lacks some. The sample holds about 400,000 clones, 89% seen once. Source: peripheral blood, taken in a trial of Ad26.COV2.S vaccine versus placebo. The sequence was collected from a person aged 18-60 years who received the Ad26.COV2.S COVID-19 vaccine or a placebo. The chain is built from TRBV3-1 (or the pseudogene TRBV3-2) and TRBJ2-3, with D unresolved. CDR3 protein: CASSRGSDTQYF. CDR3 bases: TGTGCCAGCAGCCGCGGCTCAGATACGCAGTATTTT.